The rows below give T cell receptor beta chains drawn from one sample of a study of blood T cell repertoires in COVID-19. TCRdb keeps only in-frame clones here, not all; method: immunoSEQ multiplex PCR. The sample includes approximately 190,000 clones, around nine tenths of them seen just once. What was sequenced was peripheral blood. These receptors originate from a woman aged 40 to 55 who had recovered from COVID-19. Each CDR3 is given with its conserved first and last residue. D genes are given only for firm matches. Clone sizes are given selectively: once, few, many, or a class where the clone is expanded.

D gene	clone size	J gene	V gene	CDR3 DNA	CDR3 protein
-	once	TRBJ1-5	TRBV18	TGTGCCAGCTCAGGGACAAACAATCAGCCCCAGCATTTT	CASSGTNNQPQHF
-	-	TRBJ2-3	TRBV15	TGTGCCACCAAGACCCCTCCGTGGGAGAGCACAGATACGCAGTATTTT	CATKTPPWESTDTQYF
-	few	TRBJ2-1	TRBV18	TGTGCCAGCTCTGAAAGCTCGAGCTCCTACAATGAGCAGTTCTTC	CASSESSSSYNEQFF
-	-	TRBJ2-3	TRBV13	TGTGCCAGCAGCTTAGGCGGACTTTTCCCAGATACGCAGTATTTT	CASSLGGLFPDTQYF
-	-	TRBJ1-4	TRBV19	TGTGCCAGTAGTGCTCCGGGACTCACGAATGAAAAACTGTTTTTT	CASSAPGLTNEKLFF
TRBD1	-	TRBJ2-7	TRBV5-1	TGCGCCAGCAGCCCGACAGGGGCCTACGAGCAGTACTTC	CASSPTGAYEQYF
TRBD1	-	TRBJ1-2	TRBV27	TGTGCCAGCAGAGGGACAGGGGGGACCGGCTACACCTTC	CASRGTGGTGYTF
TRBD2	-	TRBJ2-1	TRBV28	TGTGCCAGCAGCGGACTAGCGGCGATTAACAATGAGCAGTTCTTC	CASSGLAAINNEQFF
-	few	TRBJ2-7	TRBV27	TGTGCCAGCAGTTTATACAGGGCGGACGAGCAGTACTTC	CASSLYRADEQYF
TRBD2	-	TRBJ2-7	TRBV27	TGTGCCAGCAGCTCACTAGCGGAGGGCTCCTACGAGCAGTACTTC	CASSSLAEGSYEQYF
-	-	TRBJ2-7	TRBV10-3	TGTGCCATCAGTCCGGGAGCGGACGAGCAGTACTTC	CAISPGADEQYF
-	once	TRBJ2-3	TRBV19	TGTGCCAGTAGTAGGGGGCGCGATACGCAGTATTTT	CASSRGRDTQYF